What follows is one T cell receptor (beta chain) and its context. What it binds is not known. Trimming left V 5 bases short and J 1 base short, with 8 bases between. There are 13 residues in the CDR3. Looked up from germline, CDR1 is LNHDA and CDR2 is SQIVND (reference sequence). The sample comes from a study of cytomegalovirus exposure and HLA in healthy donors. Findings and limits, study-wide: TCR beta chain V- and J-gene trimming was linked, in a later analysis, to a missense variant in DCLRE1C. In a later analysis, productive TCRs from donors in an Asian-associated ancestry cluster reportedly carried fewer N-insertions than the cohort mean.

Primers: 60 Vbeta forward and 13 Jbeta reverse. Libraries were prepared by immunoSEQ multiplex PCR; TCRdb keeps only in-frame clonotypes and omits some of them. In the table there are tens of thousands of clones, roughly 71% of which are singletons. The clonotype was recovered from a man aged 50 to 59 in good health and CMV-seropositive. The material sequenced was PBMCs. The J gene is TRBJ1-2, the V gene TRBV19; possibly TRBD1 for D (5 bases). CDR3 region: CASSFDSNYGYTF. In nucleotides, the CDR3 is TGTGCCAGTAGTTTCGACAGTAACTATGGCTACACCTTC. The full variable domain, completed using reference TRBV19 and TRBJ1-2, is DGGITQSPKYLFRKEGQNVTLSCEQNLNHDAMYWYRQDPGQGLRLIYYSQIVNDFQKGDIAEGYSVSREKKESFPLTVTSAQKNPTAFYLCASSFDSNYGYTFGSGTRLTVV.